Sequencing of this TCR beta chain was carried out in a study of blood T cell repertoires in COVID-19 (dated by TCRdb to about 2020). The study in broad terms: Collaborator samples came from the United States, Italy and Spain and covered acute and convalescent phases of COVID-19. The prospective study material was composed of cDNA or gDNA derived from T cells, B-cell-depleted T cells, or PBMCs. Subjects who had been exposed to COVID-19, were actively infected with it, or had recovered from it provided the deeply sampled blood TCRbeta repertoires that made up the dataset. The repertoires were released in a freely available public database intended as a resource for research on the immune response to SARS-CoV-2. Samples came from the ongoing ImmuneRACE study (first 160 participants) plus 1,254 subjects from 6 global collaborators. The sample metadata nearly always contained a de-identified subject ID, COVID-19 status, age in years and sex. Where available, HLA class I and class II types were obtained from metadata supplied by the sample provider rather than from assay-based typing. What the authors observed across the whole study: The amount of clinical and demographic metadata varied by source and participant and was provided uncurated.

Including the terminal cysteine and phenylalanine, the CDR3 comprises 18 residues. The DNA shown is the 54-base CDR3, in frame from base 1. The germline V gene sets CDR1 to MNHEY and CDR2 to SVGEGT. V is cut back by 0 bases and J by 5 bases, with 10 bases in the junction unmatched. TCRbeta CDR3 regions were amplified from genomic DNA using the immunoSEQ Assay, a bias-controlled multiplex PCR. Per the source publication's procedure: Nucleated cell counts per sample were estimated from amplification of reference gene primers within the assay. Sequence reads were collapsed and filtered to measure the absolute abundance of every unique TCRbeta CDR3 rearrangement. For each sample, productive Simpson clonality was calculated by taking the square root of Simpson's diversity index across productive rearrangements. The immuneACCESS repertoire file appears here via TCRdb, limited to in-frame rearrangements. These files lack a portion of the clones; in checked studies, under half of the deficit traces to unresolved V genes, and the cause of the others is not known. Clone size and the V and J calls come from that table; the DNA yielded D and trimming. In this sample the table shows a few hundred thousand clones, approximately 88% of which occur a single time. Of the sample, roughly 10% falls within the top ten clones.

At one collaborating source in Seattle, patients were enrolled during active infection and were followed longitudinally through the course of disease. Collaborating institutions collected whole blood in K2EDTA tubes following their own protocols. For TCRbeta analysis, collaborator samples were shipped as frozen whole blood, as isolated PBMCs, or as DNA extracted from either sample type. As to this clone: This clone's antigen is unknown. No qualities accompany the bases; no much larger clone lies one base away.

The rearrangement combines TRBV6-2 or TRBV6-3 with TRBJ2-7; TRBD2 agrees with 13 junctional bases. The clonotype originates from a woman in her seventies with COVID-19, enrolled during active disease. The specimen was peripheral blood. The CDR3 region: CASSYSTSGRAPGDEQYF. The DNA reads TGTGCCAGCAGTTACTCCACTAGCGGGAGGGCCCCCGGGGACGAGCAGTACTTC.